This T cell receptor beta chain originates from a study of T cell responses to AZD1222 COVID-19 vaccine. Study results and caveats: Spike was spanned by vaccine-associated CD4 TCRs, with dominance at 160-218 and 743-854. Once two AZD1222 doses were given, Spike-specific TCR breadth and depth went up. Sampling that yielded the repertoires occurred only after the peak T cell response. Baseline antibody screening turned up just a handful of seropositive AZD1222 recipients.

This clone has only one observation. What it recognizes is unknown. A much larger clone lies a single base off, so this may be a read error. The germline gives CDR1 MNHEY, CDR2 SMNVEV (reference sequence). The J segment lost 0 bases and the V segment lost 3 bases, leaving 1 base of the junction unmatched. The CDR3 is 14 residues long. The data were produced by immunoSEQ multiplex PCR, yet TCRdb's version contains in-frame clones alone and is incomplete. This sample has about 110,000 clones, with around 84% found just once. The genes are TRBV27 and TRBJ2-7; 8 bases are shared with TRBD1. The origin of this receptor is an adult in good health. The sample was peripheral blood, taken on day 0 of AZD1222 vaccination. CDR3 coding DNA: TGTGCCAGCAGTTTCGGGACAGGCTCCTACGAGCAGTACTTC. This encodes CASSFGTGSYEQYF.